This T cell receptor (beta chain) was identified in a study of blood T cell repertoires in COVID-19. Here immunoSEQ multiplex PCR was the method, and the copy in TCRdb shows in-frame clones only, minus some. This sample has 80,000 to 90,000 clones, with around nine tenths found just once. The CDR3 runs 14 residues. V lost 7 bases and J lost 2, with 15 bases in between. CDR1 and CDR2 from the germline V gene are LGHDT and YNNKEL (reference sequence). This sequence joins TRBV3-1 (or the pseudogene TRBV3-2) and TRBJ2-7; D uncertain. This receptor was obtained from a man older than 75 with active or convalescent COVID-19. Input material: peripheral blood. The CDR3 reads CASIGEHLPYEQYF. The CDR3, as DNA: TGTGCCAGCATTGGAGAACACCTCCCCTACGAGCAGTACTTC.